These 17 T cell receptor beta chains were sequenced from one sample in a study of PD-1 blockade in classical Hodgkin lymphoma. Every patient experienced relapse after autologous stem cell transplantation, and brentuximab vedotin exposure varied. This table comes from immunoSEQ multiplex PCR, and its TCRdb copy is limited to in-frame clones, with some not included. The table lists 95,000 to 100,000 clones, roughly 91% of them singletons. The starting material was peripheral blood mononuclear cells (PBMCs), obtained before the second cycle of nivolumab. The receptors come from a human donor with classical Hodgkin lymphoma.

CDR3 sequence: CASGLVGGTEQYF. The CDR3 DNA reads TGTGCTAGTGGTTTGGTTGGGGGGACCGAGCAGTACTTC. The V and J genes are TRBV12-5 and TRBJ2-7; a possible D gene is TRBD2 (6 bases). The germline V and J ends were trimmed by 0 bases and 6 bases, with 9 bases remaining between them. Germline CDR1 reads LGHNT; CDR2 reads FRNRAP. The CDR3 totals 13 residues.

This chain links TRBV5-1 with TRBJ1-4; 7 positions agree with TRBD1. Germline V gene lookup returns CDR1 SGHRS and CDR2 YFSETQ. This CDR3 has 15 residues. Trimming at V came to 4 bases and at J to 4 bases, leaving 7 bases not matched to a gene. CDR3 loop: CASSRRTGRNEKLFF. CDR3 DNA sequence: TGCGCCAGCAGCAGGAGGACAGGACGTAATGAAAAACTGTTTTTT.

The chain recombines TRBV9 with TRBJ2-7; 9 positions match TRBD2. Germline CDR1 is SGDLS and CDR2 is YYNGEE. The V and J ends lost 1 base and 4 bases, in that order; junction bases with no gene match: 15. The CDR3 covers 18 residues. Here the CDR3 reads CASSVNPKGSGGFYEQYF. CDR3 sequence (DNA): TGTGCCAGCAGCGTAAACCCCAAGGGTAGCGGGGGCTTTTACGAGCAGTACTTC.

The chain links TRBV5-1 to TRBJ2-3, with TRBD1 identical over 10 bases. The germline gives CDR1 SGHRS, CDR2 YFSETQ. The ends lost 3 bases at V and 4 bases at J; junction bases unmatched: 5. The CDR3 sequence is 15 residues long. The CDR3 sequence is CASSSTGGRPDTQYF. The DNA for the CDR3 is TGCGCCAGCAGCTCGACAGGGGGCCGCCCAGATACGCAGTATTTT.

CDR3 in DNA: TGTGCCAGTAGTATAGGCGAGACAGGGGGTACAGATACGCAGTATTTT. This sequence encodes CASSIGETGGTDTQYF. The gene calls are TRBV19 and TRBJ2-3; 9 bases line up with TRBD1. The germline CDR1 and CDR2 sequences are LNHDA and SQIVND (reference sequence). V shed 1 base, J shed 3 bases, and the junction held 5 bases outside the gene matches. The CDR3 contains 16 residues.

The chain carries TRBV7-2 and TRBJ2-7, with a tentative D call TRBD2 (6 bases). This CDR3 is built from 15 residues. Per the germline V gene, CDR1 is SGHTA and CDR2 is FQGNSA. Trimming cost V 3 bases and J 2 bases, with 14 bases left between them. CDR3 region: CASSFVFGGTYEQYF. The CDR3 nucleotides are TGTGCCAGCAGCTTCGTTTTCGGCGGGACCTACGAGCAGTACTTC.

CDR3 coding DNA: TGTGCCAGCAGCGTCGAGGGGGGAAGCACAGATACGCAGTATTTT. This codes for CASSVEGGSTDTQYF. V and J are TRBV9 and TRBJ2-3; D is tentatively TRBD1 or TRBD2 (6 bases each). Germline CDR1 SGDLS, CDR2 YYNGEE. V gave up 2 bases and J gave up 0 bases, with 10 bases separating them. This CDR3 has 15 residues.

The chain links TRBV4-2 to TRBJ2-7; D is unresolved. The V end lost 0 bases, the J end lost 6 bases, and 12 bases lay between the germline ends. Germline values: CDR1 LGHNA, CDR2 YNFKEQ. The CDR3 consists of 14 residues. CDR3 region: CASSQEGHGAEQYF. The DNA for the CDR3 is TGTGCCAGCAGCCAAGAGGGCCACGGCGCCGAGCAGTACTTC.

This sequence joins TRBV10-3 and TRBJ2-7; D could derive from TRBD1 or TRBD2 (6 bases each). Germline CDR1 and CDR2: ENHRY and SYGVKD. Trimming shortened V by 10 bases and J by 2 bases, and 27 bases separated the two germline ends. The CDR3 extends over 17 amino acids. CDR3 in DNA: TGTGCCACCCATCTTGGGGGGACATTCGGAGAGGCCTACGAGCAGTACTTC. This sequence encodes CATHLGGTFGEAYEQYF.

V and J are TRBV11-2 and TRBJ1-2, with D possibly matching TRBD1 (5 bases). Looked up from germline, CDR1 is SGHAT and CDR2 is FQNNGV. V lost 1 base to trimming and J lost 8 bases, with 11 bases between them. The CDR3 totals 13 residues. The CDR3 DNA follows: TGTGCCAGCAGCTTAGCCAGGGTGGAAGGCTACACCTTC. The encoded protein is CASSLARVEGYTF. The variable domain in full, with the rest retrieved from reference TRBV11-2 and TRBJ1-2, is EAGVAQSPRYKIIEKRQSVAFWCNPISGHATLYWYQQILGQGPKLLIQFQNNGVVDDSQLPKDRFSAERLKGVDSTLKIQPAKLEDSAVYLCASSLARVEGYTFGSGTRLTVV.

V and J are TRBV18 and TRBJ1-1; 7 nucleotides align to TRBD1. The CDR3 is 16 amino acids. Germline CDR1 and CDR2: KGHSH and LQKENI. The trim removed 4 bases at V and 7 bases at J, leaving 15 bases unmatched. CDR3 sequence (DNA): TGTGCCAGCTCACGACCGGGGGTAGGGGGCTCTATTGAAGCTTTCTTT. This codes for CASSRPGVGGSIEAFF.

The J gene is TRBJ1-2, the V gene TRBV19; D call uncertain. V lost 7 bases to trimming and J lost 4 bases, with 13 bases between them. This CDR3 spans 13 amino acids. CDR1 and CDR2 from the germline V gene are LNHDA and SQIVND (reference sequence). CDR3 residues: CASTPRSRYGYTF. CDR3 nucleotide sequence: TGTGCCAGTACCCCGCGAAGCCGCTATGGCTACACCTTC.

The chain couples TRBV11-3 to TRBJ2-2; TRBD2 matches 7 bases. This CDR3 spans 13 amino acids. From germline, CDR1 is SGHNT and CDR2 YENEEA. J was trimmed by 7 bases and V by 3 bases; bases with no gene match: 2. The CDR3 loop reads CASSFPGGGELFF. In DNA form, the CDR3 reads TGTGCCAGCAGCTTTCCGGGAGGCGGGGAGCTGTTTTTT.

The chain uses TRBV12-5 and TRBJ2-5; the D call may be TRBD1 or TRBD2 (5 bases each). CDR3 length equals 17 residues. Trimming pared 0 bases from V and 5 bases from J, leaving 19 bases between. CDR1 and CDR2 (germline): LGHNT, FRNRAP. For the CDR3, the DNA is TGTGCTAGTGGTTTGGTACTCGGAGGCAGGTCAGGGGAGACCCAGTACTTC. This translates into CASGLVLGGRSGETQYF.

The chain carries TRBV2 and TRBJ1-4; unclear D gene. V lost 1 base to trimming and J lost 8 bases, with 5 bases between them. In germline, CDR1 is SNHLY, CDR2 FYNNEI. The CDR3 is 12 amino acids. This CDR3 reads CASSEGMEKLFF. In DNA form, the CDR3 reads TGTGCCAGCAGTGAAGGGATGGAAAAACTGTTTTTT.

This clone has a handful of counts. The J gene is TRBJ2-1, the V gene TRBV5-4; possible D gene TRBD1, 6 bases. The germline V gene encodes CDR1 SGHNT and CDR2 YYREEE (reference sequence). Trimming shortened V by 4 bases and J by 4 bases, and 9 bases separated the two germline ends. This CDR3 comprises 13 residues. The CDR3 spells CASSNGQYNEQFF. DNA for the CDR3: TGTGCCAGCAGCAACGGACAGTACAATGAGCAGTTCTTC. Together with reference TRBV5-4 and TRBJ2-1, the CDR3 gives the full variable domain: ETGVTQSPTHLIKTRGQQVTLRCSSQSGHNTVSWYQQALGQGPQFIFQYYREEENGRGNFPPRFSGLQFPNYSSELNVNALELDDSALYLCASSNGQYNEQFFGPGTRLTVL.

The genes are TRBV27 and TRBJ2-7, with 7 bases matching TRBD2. V lost 3 bases, J lost 3 bases, and 8 bases stayed unmatched. Germline CDR1 is MNHEY and CDR2 is SMNVEV (reference sequence). This CDR3 comprises 15 residues. DNA of the CDR3: TGTGCCAGCAGTTTTGGGGCGGGGGAGTTCTACGAGCAGTACTTC. It translates to CASSFGAGEFYEQYF.